The present T cell receptor (beta chain) was sequenced within a study of OX40 agonist ivuxolimab in advanced cancers. About the study: Patients received the agonistic anti-OX40 (CD134) antibody ivuxolimab.

A remark on this clone: The antigen is undetermined.

Sampled blood was obtained at baseline, cycle 4 day 1, and cycle 7 day 1. Repertoires were generated with immunoSEQ multiplex PCR, while TCRdb's copy carries only in-frame clones and drops some. The sample holds 60,000 to 70,000 clones, 87% seen once. The V segment lost 3 bases and the J segment 4 bases; nucleotides outside the gene matches: 3. CDR1 and CDR2 from the germline V gene are SGDLS and YYNGEE. The CDR3 loop spans 13 amino acids. Whole-study findings and limits: On average, a greater number of expanded clones characterised CD8+ T cells relative to CD4+.

The clonotype was recovered from an adult with an advanced solid tumor such as melanoma, head and neck, liver or kidney cancer. The chain links TRBV9 to TRBJ1-2; 7 nucleotides agree with TRBD1. The sequences come from CD4+ or CD8+ T cells sorted from blood, collected in a trial of the OX40 agonist ivuxolimab. CDR3 DNA sequence: TGTGCCAGCAGCGCCACAGGGGTCTATGGCTACACCTTC. This codes for CASSATGVYGYTF.